The next 4 T cell receptor beta chains were all read from a single sample in a study of cytomegalovirus exposure and HLA in healthy donors. Primers: 60 Vbeta forward and 13 Jbeta reverse. Method: immunoSEQ multiplex PCR; TCRdb's copy keeps in-frame clones and lacks some. This table has 180,000 or so clones, about 75% appearing once. Sequenced: PBMCs. These receptors were taken from a man aged 50-60 years in good health and CMV-seropositive.

The gene calls are TRBV5-1 and TRBJ2-7, with 12 bases fitting TRBD2. V lost 0 bases, J lost 3 bases, and 1 base stayed unmatched. The germline CDR1 and CDR2 sequences are SGHRS and YFSETQ. The CDR3 runs 15 residues. The CDR3, as DNA: TGCGCCAGCAGCTTGGGGACTAGCGGGGACTACGAGCAGTACTTC. Translation: CASSLGTSGDYEQYF.

In nucleotides, the CDR3 is TGTGCCAGCAGTTTATGGGGGACTGAGGGAATTACAGATACGCAGTATTTT. As protein: CASSLWGTEGITDTQYF. The gene calls are TRBV27 and TRBJ2-3; D is possibly TRBD2 (6 bases). Trimming pared 1 base from V and 3 bases from J, leaving 17 bases between. Germline V lookup: CDR1 MNHEY, CDR2 SMNVEV (reference sequence). This CDR3 comprises 17 residues.

This clone was seen a few times. In DNA, the CDR3 is TGTGCCAGTAGTATGGGTAGCAGGGCGCAGCCCCAGCATTTT. It codes for CASSMGSRAQPQHF. The chain couples TRBV19 to TRBJ1-5; a weak D match, TRBD1 (5 bases). The CDR3 is 14 residues long. Per the germline V gene, CDR1 is LNHDA and CDR2 is SQIVND (reference sequence). V lost 3 bases and J lost 7, with 13 bases in between.

The chain couples TRBV4-1 to TRBJ2-4, with D tentatively TRBD1 (5 bases). Trimming took off 1 base at V and 0 bases at J, with 10 bases between the two ends. CDR1 is MGHRA, CDR2 YSYEKL, per germline. This CDR3 has 16 amino acids. The CDR3 DNA follows: TGCGCCAGCAGCCAAGCGGACACAGTAGCCAAAAACATTCAGTACTTC. Amino acid sequence: CASSQADTVAKNIQYF.